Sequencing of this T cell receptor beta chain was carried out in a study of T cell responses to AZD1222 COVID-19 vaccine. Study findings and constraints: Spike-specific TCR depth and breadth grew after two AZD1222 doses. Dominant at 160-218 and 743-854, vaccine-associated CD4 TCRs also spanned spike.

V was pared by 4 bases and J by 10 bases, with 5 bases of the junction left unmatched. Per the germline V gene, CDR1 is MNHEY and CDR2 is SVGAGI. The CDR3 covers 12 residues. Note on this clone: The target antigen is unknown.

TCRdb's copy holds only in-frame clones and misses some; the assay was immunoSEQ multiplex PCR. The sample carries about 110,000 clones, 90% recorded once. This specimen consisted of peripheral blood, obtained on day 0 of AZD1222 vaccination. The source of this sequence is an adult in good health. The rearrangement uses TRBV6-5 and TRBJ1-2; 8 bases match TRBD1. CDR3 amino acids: CASSSTGADYTF. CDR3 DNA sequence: TGTGCCAGCAGTTCGACAGGGGCAGACTACACCTTC.